Presented here are 25 T cell receptor beta chains from one specimen sequenced in a study of T-cell memory formation after mild COVID-19. Each CDR3 protein is one row after TCRdb ran MiXCR on the 5' RACE reads. The sample lists approximately 260,000 distinct CDR3 sequences; 15% to 20% were seen once. The sequenced material came from PBMCs or a T cell subset sorted from them (not recorded which). The receptor source for this set is a man aged 18-30 years who had mild COVID-19 (a few samples of this study predate the infection). Cell type and time point are not known.

This clonotype was seen more than once but under ten times. This rearrangement joins TRBV6-6 to TRBJ2-5; 8 positions match TRBD1. Per the germline V gene, CDR1 is MNHNY and CDR2 is SVGAGI (reference sequence). This CDR3 has 13 residues. V lost 7 bases, J lost 5 bases, and 6 bases stayed unmatched. CDR3 sequence reads: CASIRQGLETQYF. The DNA for the CDR3 is TGTGCCAGCATAAGACAGGGGTTGGAGACCCAGTACTTC.

Only a few counts were recorded for this clonotype. This chain joins TRBV5-1 and TRBJ1-5, with TRBD1 identical over 9 bases. There are 16 residues in the CDR3. J lost 5 bases, V lost 0 bases, and 6 bases had no gene match. The germline V gene encodes CDR1 SGHRS and CDR2 YFSETQ. This CDR3 is CASSLAPDRGDQPQHF. Written as DNA, the CDR3 is TGCGCCAGCAGCTTGGCCCCGGACAGGGGAGATCAGCCCCAGCATTTT.

V and J are TRBV12-3 or TRBV12-4 and TRBJ1-1; D is unclear. The CDR3 totals 11 residues. Deletions cut 0 bases from V and 11 bases from J, with 7 bases between. This CDR3 is CASSLAGTAFF. For the CDR3, the DNA is TGTGCCAGCAGTTTAGCAGGCACGGCTTTCTTT.

This chain connects TRBV11-2 to TRBJ2-5; perhaps TRBD2 as D (5 bases). The CDR3 spans 13 residues. Per germline, CDR1 SGHAT and CDR2 FQNNGV. The ends were cut back, 5 bases at V and 6 bases at J, with 13 bases in the middle. The CDR3, as DNA: TGTGCCAGCAGCGGGATTAGCGTGCAGACCCAGTACTTC. Its protein is CASSGISVQTQYF.

This clonotype was detected a few times. The chain joins TRBV5-1 to TRBJ2-7, with 7 positions matching TRBD2. The CDR3 runs 13 residues. Trimming removed 6 bases from V and 4 bases from J; junction bases left unmatched: 7. Germline V gene lookup returns CDR1 SGHRS and CDR2 YFSETQ. The CDR3 DNA sequence: TGCGCCAGCACTGCGACGGGAGGATACGAGCAGTACTTC. Amino acids: CASTATGGYEQYF.

This chain joins TRBV7-6 and TRBJ2-3, with D tentatively TRBD1 (7 bases). In germline, CDR1 is SGHVS, CDR2 FNYEAQ. Trimming cost V 4 bases and J 4 bases, with 18 bases left between them. CDR3 length: 16 residues. CDR3 nucleotides: TGTGCCAGCAGCTCCGGGGGCAGGGGGGCCGCAGATACGCAGTATTTT. It encodes CASSSGGRGAADTQYF.

In this sample, this clonotype turned up a few times. V usage is TRBV29-1 and J usage is TRBJ1-2; TRBD1 might be the D (5 bases). Germline V CDR1 and CDR2: SQVTM, ANQGSEA. The CDR3 runs 14 residues. V gave up 6 bases and J gave up 6 bases, with 20 bases separating them. CDR3 sequence (DNA): TGCAGCGTAGCAACTCCTCCGGGGGACCATGGCTACACCTTC. It translates to CSVATPPGDHGYTF. Drawing the rest from reference TRBV29-1 and TRBJ1-2, the complete variable domain is SAVISQKPSRDICQRGTSLTIQCQVDSQVTMMFWYRQQPGQSLTLIATANQGSEATYESGFVIDKFPISRPNLTFSTLTVSNMSPEDSSIYLCSVATPPGDHGYTFGSGTRLTVV.

The chain carries TRBV19 and TRBJ1-5; 9 bases fit TRBD1. Per germline, CDR1 LNHDA and CDR2 SQIVND (reference sequence). J lost 2 bases, V lost 5 bases, and 7 bases had no gene match. This CDR3 has 16 residues. This CDR3 reads CASSPDRGIGNQPQHF. The CDR3 DNA reads TGTGCCAGTAGTCCGGACAGGGGTATCGGCAATCAGCCCCAGCATTTT. Filled out from reference TRBV19 and TRBJ1-5, the complete variable domain reads DGGITQSPKYLFRKEGQNVTLSCEQNLNHDAMYWYRQDPGQGLRLIYYSQIVNDFQKGDIAEGYSVSREKKESFPLTVTSAQKNPTAFYLCASSPDRGIGNQPQHFGDGTRLSIL.

This clonotype was observed many times. The chain combines TRBV5-1 with TRBJ2-1, with 11 bases fitting TRBD2. V was clipped by 5 bases and J by 6 bases; unmatched bases: 7. Germline V gives CDR1 SGHRS, CDR2 YFSETQ. CDR3 length: 15 residues. The CDR3 coding sequence is TGCGCCAGCAGGGACGGGACTAGCGGCCTCAATGAGCAGTTCTTC. Residues: CASRDGTSGLNEQFF.

This clonotype was detected only a few times. This chain connects TRBV4-1 to TRBJ2-5; no definite D call. Looked up from germline, CDR1 is MGHRA and CDR2 is YSYEKL. This CDR3 contains 13 residues. The germline V and J ends were trimmed by 4 bases and 5 bases, with 11 bases remaining between them. The CDR3 reads CASSRMFGETQYF. The CDR3 DNA reads TGCGCCAGCAGCCGAATGTTCGGCGAGACCCAGTACTTC.

This clonotype was counted a few times. V is TRBV4-3 and J is TRBJ2-3; TRBD2 is a possible D gene (5 bases). Germline CDR1 is LGHNA and CDR2 is YSLEER. The CDR3 loop spans 16 amino acids. Trimming cost V 2 bases and J 3 bases, with 15 bases left between them. The CDR3 sequence: CASSQNRESETDTQYF. The DNA for the CDR3 is TGCGCCAGCAGCCAAAATCGGGAATCGGAGACAGATACGCAGTATTTT.

This clonotype has just a few counts. The gene calls are TRBV24-1 and TRBJ2-5; D not resolved. The CDR3 sequence is 15 residues long. CDR1 KGHDR and CDR2 SFDVKD come from the germline V gene. Trimming stripped 2 bases from V and 5 bases from J, with 14 bases between. CDR3 amino acids: CATSDSLRSHETQYF. DNA for the CDR3: TGTGCCACCAGTGATTCCCTTCGGTCTCACGAGACCCAGTACTTC.

J is TRBJ2-7 and V is TRBV4-1, with 7 bases that match TRBD1. Looked up from germline, CDR1 is MGHRA and CDR2 is YSYEKL. The CDR3 is 13 amino acids. V shed 4 bases, J shed 4 bases, and the junction held 4 bases outside the gene matches. CDR3 DNA sequence: TGCGCCAGCAGCCCCTCGGGACAGTACGAGCAGTACTTC. Translated: CASSPSGQYEQYF.

This clonotype has at least ten counts. J is TRBJ1-4 and V is TRBV5-1; no clear D gene. Germline CDR1 is SGHRS and CDR2 is YFSETQ. The CDR3 runs to 14 residues. V lost 3 bases to trimming and J lost 4 bases, with 10 bases between them. The CDR3 DNA sequence: TGCGCCAGCAGCTCGGGAGCCTATAATGAAAAACTGTTTTTT. Encoded protein: CASSSGAYNEKLFF.

A few counts support this clonotype. The J gene is TRBJ1-1, the V gene TRBV4-2; a possible D gene is TRBD1 (6 bases). This CDR3 contains 16 residues. CDR1 and CDR2 (germline): LGHNA, YNFKEQ. The V and J ends lost 1 base and 3 bases respectively, with 15 bases between them. CDR3 loop: CASSQARGGRYTEAFF. In DNA form, the CDR3 reads TGTGCCAGCAGCCAAGCCAGGGGAGGAAGGTACACTGAAGCTTTCTTT.

This chain joins TRBV4-3 and TRBJ1-6; D might be TRBD1 (6 bases). The V gene's germline CDR1 is LGHNA and CDR2 YSLEER. V was trimmed by 6 bases and J by 10 bases, leaving 22 bases between them. The CDR3 totals 16 residues. CDR3 coding DNA: TGCGCCAGCAGACTCCTTGGGGGCTCTCTTGGATCACCCCTCCACTTT. This codes for CASRLLGGSLGSPLHF.

The J gene is TRBJ1-2, the V gene TRBV4-3; D is ambiguous. The V end was cut by 5 bases, the J end by 1 base, with 17 bases between. Germline CDR1 reads LGHNA; CDR2 reads YSLEER. CDR3 length: 16 amino acids. CDR3 residues: CASSSSSQTFNYGYTF. CDR3 DNA sequence: TGCGCCAGCAGCTCCTCGAGCCAGACGTTTAACTATGGCTACACCTTC.

This clonotype was picked up a small number of times. The chain couples TRBV20-1 to TRBJ2-3; tentatively, D is TRBD2 (6 bases). Germline V lookup: CDR1 DFQATT, CDR2 SNEGSKA (reference sequence). This CDR3 is built from 15 residues. The V end was cut by 0 bases, the J end by 7 bases, with 17 bases between. CDR3 region: CSARDGLASRHTQYF. The CDR3 nucleotides are TGCAGTGCTAGAGATGGCCTAGCGTCGAGGCATACGCAGTATTTT.

The V and J genes are TRBV7-9 and TRBJ1-1, with D uncertain. Trimming cost V 5 bases and J 8 bases, with 21 bases left between them. Germline V gives CDR1 SEHNR, CDR2 FQNEAQ (reference sequence). CDR3 length: 15 residues. The CDR3 spells CASSIGELRGTEAFF. The CDR3 DNA is TGTGCCAGCAGCATAGGAGAGCTACGCGGAACCGAAGCTTTCTTT.

The chain has TRBV20-1 and TRBJ1-5; tentatively, D is TRBD1 (6 bases). Per the germline V gene, CDR1 is DFQATT and CDR2 is SNEGSKA (reference sequence). V was cut by 0 bases and J by 10 bases, with 13 bases left in between. This CDR3 comprises 13 residues. CDR3 DNA: TGCAGTGCTAGAGAGTACAGGGTCGGACCCCAGCATTTT. Translation: CSAREYRVGPQHF.

This clonotype was detected a few times. This chain links TRBV6-5 with TRBJ2-6; D gene uncertain. Trimming removed 7 bases from V and 1 base from J, with 11 bases in between. The CDR3 consists of 15 residues. Germline CDR1 is MNHEY and CDR2 is SVGAGI. The CDR3 sequence is CASKSRWSGANVLTF. The CDR3 DNA is TGTGCCAGCAAGTCCCGGTGGTCTGGGGCCAACGTCCTGACTTTC.

V and J are TRBV7-8 and TRBJ2-3, with TRBD2 matching over 13 bases. Germline V gene data show CDR1 as SGHVS and CDR2 as FQNEAQ. This CDR3 comprises 15 residues. J gave up 6 bases and V 6 bases, and 6 bases lay outside the gene matches. The CDR3 is CASRRTSGGGDTQYF. CDR3 nucleotide sequence: TGTGCCAGCAGGCGGACTAGCGGGGGTGGTGATACGCAGTATTTT.

J is TRBJ1-6 and V is TRBV29-1; tentative D call: TRBD1 (5 bases). The ends were cut back, 5 bases at V and 8 bases at J, with 13 bases in the middle. Germline V lookup: CDR1 SQVTM, CDR2 ANQGSEA. This CDR3 is built from 13 residues. The CDR3 coding sequence is TGCAGCGTTCGACAGAATGCCGATTCACCCCTCCACTTT. Protein sequence: CSVRQNADSPLHF.

There are many counts of this clonotype. The chain joins TRBV25-1 to TRBJ1-2; D remains ambiguous. The ends were cut back, 2 bases at V and 8 bases at J, with 6 bases in the middle. The CDR3 totals 11 residues. Per germline, CDR1 MGHDK and CDR2 SYGVNS. CDR3 amino acids: CASSEQGGYTF. The CDR3 region has the DNA TGTGCCAGCAGTGAACAAGGAGGCTACACCTTC.

This clonotype was detected many times. The chain couples TRBV5-1 to TRBJ1-2, with D possibly being TRBD1 (6 bases). The germline V gene has CDR1 SGHRS and CDR2 YFSETQ. This CDR3 is 13 amino acids long. V gave up 4 bases and J gave up 6 bases, with 13 bases separating them. CDR3 in amino acids: CASSPRDIDGYTF. As DNA, the CDR3 is TGCGCCAGCAGCCCCCGGGACATCGATGGCTACACCTTC.